This is a list of T cell receptor beta chains from one sample in a study of cytomegalovirus exposure and HLA in healthy donors. Sequenced by immunoSEQ multiplex PCR; TCRdb stores in-frame clones only, minus some. The sample has around 160,000 clones; about three quarters are singletons. The sequenced sample consisted of PBMCs. The receptors originated from a man younger than 30 in good health and CMV-seropositive. CDR3s include the opening cysteine and the closing phenylalanine or tryptophan. The order of the fields is J gene, clone size, D gene, CDR3 length, V gene, CDR3 protein, CDR3 DNA. A D gene is named only where the DNA matches it firmly. Clone size appears in some rows only: once, few, many, or a class for an expanded clone.

j_call: TRBJ2-1; clone_size: -; d_call: TRBD2; cdr3_length: 13; v_call: TRBV7-6; cdr3_aa: CASRRAGDNEQFF; cdr3_nt: TGTGCCAGCAGAAGAGCGGGAGATAATGAGCAGTTCTTC
j_call: TRBJ2-3; clone_size: -; d_call: TRBD2; cdr3_length: 18; v_call: TRBV7-9; cdr3_aa: CASSLMFTAGGHTDTQYF; cdr3_nt: TGTGCCAGCAGCTTAATGTTTACGGCGGGGGGGCACACAGATACGCAGTATTTT
j_call: TRBJ1-1; clone_size: -; d_call: -; cdr3_length: 13; v_call: TRBV28; cdr3_aa: CASLGHLNTEAFF; cdr3_nt: TGTGCCAGCCTCGGACACCTTAACACTGAAGCTTTCTTT
j_call: TRBJ2-4; clone_size: -; d_call: TRBD1; cdr3_length: 15; v_call: TRBV11-3; cdr3_aa: CASNEGQGTKNIQYF; cdr3_nt: TGTGCCAGCAATGAGGGACAGGGAACCAAAAACATTCAGTACTTC
j_call: TRBJ1-6; clone_size: -; d_call: -; cdr3_length: 18; v_call: TRBV9; cdr3_aa: CASSGVAKPAGSYSPLHF; cdr3_nt: TGTGCCAGCAGCGGAGTTGCGAAACCCGCCGGGTCGTATTCACCCCTCCACTTT
j_call: TRBJ2-5; clone_size: -; d_call: -; cdr3_length: 13; v_call: TRBV9; cdr3_aa: CASSPSVQETQYF; cdr3_nt: TGTGCCAGCAGCCCTTCCGTACAAGAGACCCAGTACTTC
j_call: TRBJ1-4; clone_size: few; d_call: TRBD1; cdr3_length: 14; v_call: TRBV6-1; cdr3_aa: CASSRQGGREKLFF; cdr3_nt: TGTGCCAGCAGTCGACAGGGGGGGAGGGAAAAACTGTTTTTT
j_call: TRBJ2-3; clone_size: -; d_call: TRBD2; cdr3_length: 15; v_call: TRBV10-3; cdr3_aa: CAIRYEAGGTDTQYF; cdr3_nt: TGTGCCATCAGGTACGAAGCGGGAGGAACAGATACGCAGTATTTT
j_call: TRBJ2-1; clone_size: -; d_call: -; cdr3_length: 15; v_call: TRBV18; cdr3_aa: CASSPRNSQNNEQFF; cdr3_nt: TGTGCCAGCTCACCGCGTAACTCGCAAAACAATGAGCAGTTCTTC
j_call: TRBJ2-2; clone_size: -; d_call: -; cdr3_length: 12; v_call: TRBV27; cdr3_aa: CASMADTGELFF; cdr3_nt: TGTGCCAGCATGGCAGACACCGGGGAGCTGTTTTTT
j_call: TRBJ1-3; clone_size: -; d_call: -; cdr3_length: 15; v_call: TRBV6-1; cdr3_aa: CASSLSGGSGNTIYF; cdr3_nt: TGTGCCAGCAGTCTTTCGGGGGGCTCTGGAAACACCATATATTTT
j_call: TRBJ1-1; clone_size: -; d_call: TRBD1; cdr3_length: 14; v_call: TRBV7-3; cdr3_aa: CASSSQGQGTEAFF; cdr3_nt: TGTGCCAGCAGCTCACAGGGGCAGGGCACTGAAGCTTTCTTT
j_call: TRBJ2-1; clone_size: -; d_call: -; cdr3_length: 13; v_call: TRBV30; cdr3_aa: CAWSVEYSHEQFF; cdr3_nt: TGTGCCTGGAGTGTGGAGTACTCACATGAGCAGTTCTTC
j_call: TRBJ1-4; clone_size: -; d_call: -; cdr3_length: 13; v_call: TRBV6-5; cdr3_aa: CASRSGGVEKLFF; cdr3_nt: TGTGCCAGCAGAAGTGGAGGGGTCGAAAAACTGTTTTTT
j_call: TRBJ1-2; clone_size: -; d_call: -; cdr3_length: 14; v_call: TRBV10-3; cdr3_aa: CAISEGQTGYGYTF; cdr3_nt: TGTGCCATCAGTGAAGGACAAACAGGCTATGGCTACACCTTC
j_call: TRBJ1-6; clone_size: -; d_call: -; cdr3_length: 18; v_call: TRBV4-2; cdr3_aa: CASSQESFTGTTYSPLHF; cdr3_nt: TGTGCCAGCAGCCAAGAATCGTTTACGGGGACTACCTATTCACCCCTCCACTTT
j_call: TRBJ1-5; clone_size: -; d_call: TRBD1; cdr3_length: 16; v_call: TRBV30; cdr3_aa: CAWSARQGAGNQPQHF; cdr3_nt: TGTGCCTGGAGTGCTAGACAGGGGGCGGGCAATCAGCCCCAGCATTTT
j_call: TRBJ2-1; clone_size: once; d_call: TRBD2; cdr3_length: 16; v_call: TRBV15; cdr3_aa: CATSRDLLAGAYEQFF; cdr3_nt: TGTGCCACCAGCAGAGATCTCCTAGCGGGAGCATATGAGCAGTTCTTC
j_call: TRBJ1-1; clone_size: -; d_call: -; cdr3_length: 14; v_call: TRBV6-5; cdr3_aa: CASSYGQPNTEAFF; cdr3_nt: TGTGCCAGCAGTTACGGGCAGCCGAACACTGAAGCTTTCTTT
j_call: TRBJ2-1; clone_size: -; d_call: TRBD1; cdr3_length: 15; v_call: TRBV6-5; cdr3_aa: CASTARDSSYNEQFF; cdr3_nt: TGTGCCAGCACCGCCCGGGACAGCTCCTACAATGAGCAATTCTTC
j_call: TRBJ2-2; clone_size: -; d_call: -; cdr3_length: 13; v_call: TRBV29-1; cdr3_aa: CSVEGERAGELFF; cdr3_nt: TGCAGCGTTGAAGGGGAGAGGGCCGGGGAGCTGTTTTTT
j_call: TRBJ1-1; clone_size: -; d_call: -; cdr3_length: 15; v_call: TRBV6-1; cdr3_aa: CASTPGGGVNTEAFF; cdr3_nt: TGTGCCAGCACCCCGGGGGGCGGGGTTAACACTGAAGCTTTCTTT
j_call: TRBJ1-1; clone_size: -; d_call: -; cdr3_length: 13; v_call: TRBV6-6; cdr3_aa: CASTRGGEPEAFF; cdr3_nt: TGTGCCAGCACCCGAGGGGGAGAACCTGAAGCTTTCTTT
j_call: TRBJ2-1; clone_size: -; d_call: TRBD2; cdr3_length: 17; v_call: TRBV5-4; cdr3_aa: CASSLEWGTSGSIEQFF; cdr3_nt: TGTGCCAGCAGCTTGGAATGGGGGACTAGCGGGAGTATTGAGCAGTTCTTC
j_call: TRBJ2-3; clone_size: -; d_call: -; cdr3_length: 15; v_call: TRBV7-9; cdr3_aa: CASSLAGPQGDTQYF; cdr3_nt: TGTGCCAGCAGCTTAGCAGGGCCCCAGGGAGATACGCAGTATTTT
j_call: TRBJ1-5; clone_size: few; d_call: -; cdr3_length: 14; v_call: TRBV25-1; cdr3_aa: CASSDFGTHQPQHF; cdr3_nt: TGTGCCAGCAGTGATTTCGGGACACATCAGCCCCAGCATTTT
j_call: TRBJ2-3; clone_size: -; d_call: TRBD2; cdr3_length: 14; v_call: TRBV29-1; cdr3_aa: CSAGLARSTDTQYF; cdr3_nt: TGCAGCGCCGGACTAGCGCGTAGCACAGATACGCAGTATTTT
j_call: TRBJ2-2; clone_size: once; d_call: TRBD1; cdr3_length: 14; v_call: TRBV7-8; cdr3_aa: CASSYQGVAGELFF; cdr3_nt: TGTGCCAGCAGCTATCAGGGGGTGGCCGGGGAGCTGTTTTTT
j_call: TRBJ1-6; clone_size: few; d_call: -; cdr3_length: 15; v_call: TRBV25-1; cdr3_aa: CASSEWSQQYSPLHF; cdr3_nt: TGTGCCAGCAGTGAATGGAGTCAGCAATATTCACCCCTCCACTTT
j_call: TRBJ1-1; clone_size: few; d_call: -; cdr3_length: 14; v_call: TRBV28; cdr3_aa: CASTKKSLSTEAFF; cdr3_nt: TGTGCCAGCACTAAAAAATCCTTGTCGACTGAAGCTTTCTTT
j_call: TRBJ2-2; clone_size: -; d_call: TRBD2; cdr3_length: 18; v_call: TRBV9; cdr3_aa: CASSADGGGGARTGELFF; cdr3_nt: TGTGCCAGCAGCGCAGACGGGGGCGGGGGGGCGCGCACCGGGGAGCTGTTTTTT
j_call: TRBJ2-1; clone_size: -; d_call: TRBD2; cdr3_length: 15; v_call: TRBV15; cdr3_aa: CATSRVGGGYNEQFF; cdr3_nt: TGTGCCACCAGCAGAGTTGGGGGGGGGTACAATGAGCAGTTCTTC
j_call: TRBJ1-2; clone_size: once; d_call: -; cdr3_length: 20; v_call: TRBV27; cdr3_aa: CASSPISTVRYLDLNYGYTF; cdr3_nt: TGTGCCAGCAGTCCCATATCGACAGTCCGATACTTGGACCTTAACTATGGCTACACCTTC
j_call: TRBJ2-6; clone_size: -; d_call: -; cdr3_length: 13; v_call: TRBV15; cdr3_aa: CATRRAGANVLTF; cdr3_nt: TGTGCCACCAGGAGGGCTGGGGCCAACGTCCTGACTTTC
j_call: TRBJ1-5; clone_size: -; d_call: -; cdr3_length: 14; v_call: TRBV6-6; cdr3_aa: CASRSTGAHQPQHF; cdr3_nt: TGTGCCAGCAGGTCGACAGGTGCACACCAGCCCCAGCATTTT
j_call: TRBJ1-2; clone_size: -; d_call: -; cdr3_length: 13; v_call: TRBV27; cdr3_aa: CASSLEGSYGYTF; cdr3_nt: TGTGCCAGCAGTTTAGAGGGATCCTATGGCTACACCTTC
j_call: TRBJ2-6; clone_size: few; d_call: -; cdr3_length: 13; v_call: TRBV25-1; cdr3_aa: CASTDSGANVLTF; cdr3_nt: TGTGCCAGCACAGACTCTGGGGCCAACGTCCTGACTTTC
j_call: TRBJ2-1; clone_size: -; d_call: TRBD2; cdr3_length: 16; v_call: TRBV7-9; cdr3_aa: CASSTDSGVAYNEQFF; cdr3_nt: TGTGCCAGCAGCACCGATAGCGGGGTCGCCTACAATGAGCAGTTCTTC
j_call: TRBJ2-6; clone_size: -; d_call: -; cdr3_length: 15; v_call: TRBV30; cdr3_aa: CAWSFGVLRANVLTF; cdr3_nt: TGTGCCTGGAGTTTTGGAGTCTTGAGGGCCAACGTCCTGACTTTC
j_call: TRBJ2-5; clone_size: -; d_call: -; cdr3_length: 12; v_call: TRBV5-6; cdr3_aa: CASSLGLMAQYF; cdr3_nt: TGTGCCAGCAGCCTGGGGCTCATGGCCCAGTACTTC
j_call: TRBJ1-2; clone_size: -; d_call: -; cdr3_length: 14; v_call: TRBV28; cdr3_aa: CASSFMRDDYGYTF; cdr3_nt: TGTGCCAGCAGTTTCATGAGGGATGACTATGGCTACACCTTC
j_call: TRBJ1-2; clone_size: once; d_call: TRBD1; cdr3_length: 14; v_call: TRBV19; cdr3_aa: CASTWGQGATGYTF; cdr3_nt: TGTGCCAGTACCTGGGGGCAGGGGGCTACTGGCTACACCTTC
j_call: TRBJ2-1; clone_size: -; d_call: TRBD1; cdr3_length: 15; v_call: TRBV7-2; cdr3_aa: CASSDRGRANNEQFF; cdr3_nt: TGTGCCAGCAGCGACAGGGGGCGCGCCAACAATGAGCAGTTCTTC